This TCR beta chain was obtained from a study of cytomegalovirus exposure and HLA in healthy donors. Overall study results and limits: In vitro assays verified that a few CMV-associated chains recognized CMV antigens specifically. Researchers catalogued 160 or so TCR beta chains as cytomegalovirus-associated.

Trimming removed 1 base from V and 0 bases from J, with 7 bases in between. This CDR3 contains 15 residues. From germline, CDR1 is SGHTA and CDR2 FQGNSA. As regards this clone: Its antigen is currently unknown.

PCR amplification relied on 60 Vbeta primers (plus 13 Jbeta primers). Sequenced by immunoSEQ multiplex PCR; TCRdb stores in-frame clones only, minus some. The sample has 95,000 to 120,000 clones; roughly 70% are singletons. The receptor's source is a woman between 40 and 55 years old in good health and CMV-seropositive. Sequencing was carried out using PBMCs. The chain uses TRBV7-2 and TRBJ1-5; no firm D call. The CDR3 DNA follows: TGTGCCAGCAGCTTAGTCACTTATAGCAATCAGCCCCAGCATTTT. Amino acid sequence: CASSLVTYSNQPQHF.